Below, 9 T cell receptor beta chains from the same sample are listed, as sequenced in a study of blood T cell repertoires in COVID-19. Produced via immunoSEQ multiplex PCR; TCRdb's table is partial and in-frame only. The profile shows tens of thousands of clones, 75% to 95% of them singletons. Material for sequencing was peripheral blood. These receptors originate from a woman aged 80 or older with acute or convalescent COVID-19.

The gene calls are TRBV7-9 and TRBJ2-7, with D maybe TRBD2 (5 bases). V was clipped by 3 bases and J by 2 bases, with 14 bases between them. The CDR3 is 15 amino acids. Germline CDR1 SEHNR, CDR2 FQNEAQ (reference sequence). CDR3 region: CASSFTPTGTYEQYF. The CDR3 DNA reads TGTGCCAGCAGCTTTACTCCAACGGGGACCTACGAGCAGTACTTC. The entire variable domain, with the rest obtained from reference TRBV7-9 and TRBJ2-7, is as follows: DTGVSQNPRHKITKRGQNVTFRCDPISEHNRLYWYRQTLGQGPEFLTYFQNEAQLEKSRLLSDRFSAERPKGSFSTLEIQRTEQGDSAMYLCASSFTPTGTYEQYFGPGTRLTVT.

This chain links TRBV18 with TRBJ2-7; 8 nucleotides align to TRBD1. Germline V gives CDR1 KGHSH, CDR2 LQKENI. Trimming took 4 bases from V and 6 from J; bases not matched to a gene: 8. CDR3 length: 14 amino acids. The DNA of the CDR3 is TGTGCCAGCTCACGGGGACAGGTCCCGGGCGAGCAGTACTTC. Its protein is CASSRGQVPGEQYF.

This chain joins TRBV5-1 and TRBJ2-5; TRBD2 matches 10 bases. Per germline, CDR1 SGHRS and CDR2 YFSETQ. J lost 1 base, V lost 4 bases, and 10 bases had no gene match. The CDR3 totals 17 residues. The CDR3 loop reads CASSEGASGGLQETQYF. The CDR3 DNA is TGCGCCAGCAGCGAAGGGGCTAGCGGGGGACTCCAAGAGACCCAGTACTTC.

The chain couples TRBV28 to TRBJ1-4, with D tentatively TRBD1 (5 bases). The germline V gene has CDR1 MDHEN and CDR2 SYDVKM. The V gene lost 6 bases and the J gene lost 0 bases, with 11 bases spanning the gap. The CDR3 is 15 residues long. The CDR3 is CASSRSGATNEKLFF. For the CDR3, the DNA is TGTGCCAGCAGCCGGTCGGGGGCAACTAATGAAAAACTGTTTTTT.

V usage is TRBV5-5 and J usage is TRBJ2-3; possible D gene TRBD1, 8 bases. Germline CDR1 and CDR2: SGHKS and YYEKEE (reference sequence). The CDR3 runs 16 residues. Trimming took 5 bases from V and 3 from J, leaving 19 bases between them. In nucleotides, the CDR3 is TGTGCCAGCAGTCTCCAGGGGGCCGGGGGGACAGATACGCAGTATTTT. It encodes CASSLQGAGGTDTQYF.

The chain joins TRBV4-3 to TRBJ2-1; 8 bases match TRBD2. The CDR3 spans 19 residues. Germline V gene data show CDR1 as LGHNA and CDR2 as YSLEER. V was clipped by 0 bases and J by 0 bases; unmatched bases: 10. CDR3 coding DNA: TGCGCCAGCAGCCAAGAAGCGGCGCTAGCGGGCATCTCCTACAATGAGCAGTTCTTC. This encodes CASSQEAALAGISYNEQFF.

The chain is built from TRBV7-2 and TRBJ2-7, with TRBD1 as a possible D gene (5 bases). The CDR3 has 13 residues. V gave up 2 bases and J gave up 7 bases, with 12 bases separating them. Germline V gene sequence: CDR1 SGHTA, CDR2 FQGNSA. The CDR3 DNA reads TGTGCCAGCAGCTTACAGGGAACGAGGGAGCAGTACTTC. Its protein is CASSLQGTREQYF.

The chain uses TRBV6-1 and TRBJ1-5; D call uncertain. From germline, CDR1 is MNHNS and CDR2 SASEGT. The CDR3 sequence is 15 residues long. Deletions cut 0 bases from V and 0 bases from J, with 6 bases between. This chain's CDR3 is CASSEASYSNQPQHF. CDR3 nucleotide sequence: TGTGCCAGCAGTGAAGCGTCGTATAGCAATCAGCCCCAGCATTTT.

V gene TRBV5-4 combines with J gene TRBJ1-1, with D perhaps matching TRBD1 (5 bases). Trimming pared 1 base from V and 4 bases from J, leaving 14 bases between. The CDR3 length is 15 residues. CDR1 is SGHNT and CDR2 is YYREEE in the germline V gene (reference sequence). CDR3 sequence: CASSLSEGRGTEAFF. The DNA for the CDR3 is TGTGCCAGCAGCTTGTCTGAAGGGAGGGGCACTGAAGCTTTCTTT.